What follows is one T cell receptor beta chain and its context. Germline V gives CDR1 MDHEN, CDR2 SYDVKM. The germline V and J ends were trimmed by 2 bases and 4 bases, with 8 bases remaining between them. The CDR3 sequence is 13 residues long. The data stem from a study of T cell repertoires in cytomegalovirus infection. TCRdb fed the reads into MiXCR, producing one record per CDR3 protein. The repertoire holds hundreds of thousands of distinct CDR3 sequences, with less than 40% as singletons. The sequence was obtained from a human donor in good health (CMV status not recorded). Some clones in this sample may be carry-over from other donors' samples. Sequenced sample: PBMCs. This chain connects TRBV28 to TRBJ1-1; no clear D gene. The CDR3 is CASSLPEGTEAFF. DNA for the CDR3: TGTGCCAGCAGTTTACCCGAGGGCACTGAAGCTTTCTTT.